A selection of T cell receptor beta chains follows, all from one sample in a study of pediatric ulcerative colitis. Measured with immunoSEQ multiplex PCR; TCRdb has only the in-frame clones, and not every one. The sample includes around 64,000 clones, roughly nine tenths seen only once; the top ten take roughly 3%. Specimen: blood. These receptors were obtained from a boy under 18 with severe ulcerative colitis. The CDR3 runs from the conserved cysteine through the conserved F or W. The D gene is left open where the match is weak. Some rows have no size entry. The others give once, few or many, or a class for an expanded clone.

TRBJ2-1,-,TRBV30,TRBD2,CAWINGGGTYNEQFF,TGTGCCTGGATAAACGGCGGGGGTACTTACAATGAGCAGTTCTTC
TRBJ1-1,-,TRBV10-1,-,CASSDPGDPTEAFF,TGCGCCAGCAGTGACCCAGGGGATCCCACTGAAGCTTTCTTT
TRBJ2-1,once,TRBV9,TRBD2,CASSVSGSAYEQFF,TGTGCCAGCAGCGTAAGCGGGAGTGCCTATGAGCAGTTCTTC
TRBJ1-1,-,TRBV23-1,TRBD1,CASSLYRQGNTEAFF,TGCGCCAGCAGTCTTTACCGACAGGGGAACACTGAAGCTTTCTTT
TRBJ2-1,-,TRBV27,-,CASSARPHNEQFF,TGTGCCAGCAGTGCACGACCGCACAATGAGCAGTTCTTC
TRBJ2-7,-,TRBV25-1,-,CASSERNSLYEQYF,TGTGCCAGCAGTGAAAGGAACAGTCTCTACGAGCAGTACTTC
TRBJ1-5,few,TRBV7-7,-,CASSLAGHGNQPQHF,TGTGCTAGCAGCTTAGCGGGACATGGAAATCAGCCCCAGCATTTT
TRBJ2-5,-,TRBV6-1,-,CASSELGETQYF,TGTGCCAGCAGTGAATTAGGAGAGACCCAGTACTTC
TRBJ1-5,-,TRBV28,-,CASSLEVSNQPQHF,TGTGCCAGCAGTTTAGAGGTGAGCAATCAGCCCCAGCATTTT
TRBJ1-5,few,TRBV28,-,CASSTQGLSNQPQHF,TGTGCCAGCAGTACTCAGGGATTGAGCAATCAGCCCCAGCATTTT
TRBJ1-2,-,TRBV14,-,CASSQGDHGYTF,TGTGCCAGCAGCCAAGGGGACCATGGCTACACCTTC
TRBJ2-2,-,TRBV27,TRBD2,CASSTSGMNTGELFF,TGTGCCAGCAGCACTAGCGGGATGAACACCGGGGAGCTGTTTTTT
TRBJ2-3,once,TRBV29-1,TRBD2,CSVVTGRSREGTDTQYF,TGCAGCGTCGTAACCGGGCGGTCGCGGGAGGGCACAGATACGCAGTATTTT
TRBJ1-1,-,TRBV19,TRBD1,CASSEGAGTEAFF,TGTGCCAGTAGTGAGGGGGCCGGCACTGAAGCTTTCTTT
TRBJ2-1,few,TRBV10-3,-,CAIKVFDEQFF,TGTGCCATCAAAGTCTTCGATGAGCAGTTCTTC
TRBJ2-1,-,TRBV4-2,-,CASSQPNNPGEQFF,TGTGCCAGCAGCCAGCCCAATAATCCGGGTGAGCAGTTCTTC
TRBJ2-1,-,TRBV19,-,CASSIFGVTRENNEQFF,TGTGCCAGTAGTATTTTCGGGGTCACTAGGGAAAACAATGAGCAGTTCTTC
TRBJ1-5,-,TRBV2,-,CASSEGLSIRYSNQPQHF,TGTGCCAGCAGTGAGGGGCTCTCCATAAGATATAGCAATCAGCCCCAGCATTTT
TRBJ1-2,-,TRBV7-8,TRBD1,CASSPPGQANYGYTF,TGTGCCAGCAGCCCCCCGGGACAGGCCAACTATGGCTACACCTTC
TRBJ1-1,-,TRBV6-5,TRBD1,CASSGTGTANTEAFF,TGTGCCAGCAGTGGGACAGGGACTGCGAACACTGAAGCTTTCTTT
TRBJ1-1,-,TRBV29-1,-,CSVAVNTEAFF,TGCAGCGTTGCGGTTAACACTGAAGCTTTCTTT